This TCR beta chain stems from a study of CD8+ T cells in alopecia areata. The authors extracted RNA and reverse transcribed it into cDNA as the sequencing template. Repertoires were generated with immunoSEQ multiplex PCR, while TCRdb's copy carries only in-frame clones and drops some. This table holds around 100,000 clones, about 60% found once. The table lists this clone with a count of one. Trimming removed 0 bases at V and 4 bases at J, with 3 bases between. Germline V gene data show CDR1 as SGHDT and CDR2 as YYEEEE. The CDR3 length is 12 residues. Treatment described: oral pan-JAK inhibitor, 5-10 mg twice daily.

The sequence came from a human donor with alopecia areata. The chain employs TRBV5-6 and TRBJ2-3; no firm D call. Sequencing was performed on CD8+ T cells sorted from blood, taken at week 24, from a patient treated with tofacitinib. The DNA for the CDR3 is TGTGCCAGCAGCTTGGCCCCAGATACGCAGTATTTT. It is translated as CASSLAPDTQYF.